This record covers a single TCR beta chain. These data originate in a study of blood T cell repertoires in COVID-19. Study context: COVID-19 samples, acute and convalescent, were from the United States, Italy and Spain. Nucleic acid was either cDNA or gDNA, and it came from T cells, B-cell-depleted T cells, or PBMCs.

Methods used by the authors: Reference gene primer amplification yielded estimated nucleated cell counts. Profiled with immunoSEQ multiplex PCR; TCRdb holds only in-frame clones, not every one. D and trimming come from the DNA, and the V and J calls and clone size come from that table. The sample includes about 83,000 clones, around 86% of them seen just once. The ends were cut back, 3 bases at V and 2 bases at J, with 11 bases in the middle. CDR1 is KGHSH and CDR2 is LQKENI in the germline V gene. The CDR3 is 15 residues long. Sequenced input: peripheral blood. The receptor comes from a man older than 75 with active or convalescent COVID-19. The gene calls are TRBV18 and TRBJ1-5, with D maybe TRBD1 (5 bases). The CDR3 DNA reads TGTGCCAGCTCACCCCTGGGGGGTGGCAATCAGCCCCAGCATTTT. Translation: CASSPLGGGNQPQHF.